This T cell receptor beta chain originates from a study of long-term antiretroviral therapy in people with HIV. Study results and limitations: All time points showed a repertoire dominated by clones expanded before ART. Post-ART, diversity grew, though it stayed under transplant donor control levels.

This CDR3 has 16 residues. V gave up 0 bases and J gave up 3 bases; unmatched junction bases: 5. The germline gives CDR1 SGHRS, CDR2 YFSETQ. They ran version v3.0 of the immunoSEQ assay at survey level. Sequenced by immunoSEQ multiplex PCR; TCRdb stores in-frame clones only, minus some. Among some 28,000 clones listed, roughly 94% were seen once. Comment on this clone: Its antigen remains unknown.

The material sequenced was unsorted PBMCs, taken 5.3 years after starting antiretroviral therapy. This TCR derives from a man over 45 with HIV. The chain recombines TRBV5-1 with TRBJ1-1, with TRBD1 matching 10 bases. The CDR3, as DNA: TGCGCCAGCAGCTTGGCCGGAGGACAGGGGGACACTGAAGCTTTCTTT. Amino acid sequence: CASSLAGGQGDTEAFF.